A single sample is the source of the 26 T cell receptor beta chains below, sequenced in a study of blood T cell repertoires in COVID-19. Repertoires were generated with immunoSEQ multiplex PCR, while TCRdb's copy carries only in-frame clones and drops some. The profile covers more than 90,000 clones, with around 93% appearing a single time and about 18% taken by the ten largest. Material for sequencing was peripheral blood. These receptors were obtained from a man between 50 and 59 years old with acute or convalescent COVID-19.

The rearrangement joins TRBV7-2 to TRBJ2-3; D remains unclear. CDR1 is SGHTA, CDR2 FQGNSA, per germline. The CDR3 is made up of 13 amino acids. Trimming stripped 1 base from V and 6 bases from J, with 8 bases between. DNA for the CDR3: TGTGCCAGCAGCTTAGGACTGTGGGATACGCAGTATTTT. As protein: CASSLGLWDTQYF.

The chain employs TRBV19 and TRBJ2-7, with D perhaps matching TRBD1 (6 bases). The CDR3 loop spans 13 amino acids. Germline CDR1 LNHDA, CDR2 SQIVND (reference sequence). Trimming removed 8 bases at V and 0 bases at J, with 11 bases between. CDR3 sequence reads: CASRQDSSYEQYF. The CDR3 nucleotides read TGTGCCAGTCGACAGGATAGCTCCTACGAGCAGTACTTC.

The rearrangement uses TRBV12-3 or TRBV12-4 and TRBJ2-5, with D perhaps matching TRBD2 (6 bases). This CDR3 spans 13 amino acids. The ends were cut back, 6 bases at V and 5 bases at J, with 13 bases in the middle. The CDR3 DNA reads TGTGCCAGCAGGACTAGGAATAGGGAGACCCAGTACTTC. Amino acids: CASRTRNRETQYF.

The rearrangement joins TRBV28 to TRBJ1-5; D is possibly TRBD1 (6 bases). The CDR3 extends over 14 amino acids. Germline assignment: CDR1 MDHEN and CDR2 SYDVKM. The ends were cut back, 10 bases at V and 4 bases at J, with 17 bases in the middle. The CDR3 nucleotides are TGTGCCACGACCAGGGACATGATTAATCAGCCCCAGCATTTT. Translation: CATTRDMINQPQHF.

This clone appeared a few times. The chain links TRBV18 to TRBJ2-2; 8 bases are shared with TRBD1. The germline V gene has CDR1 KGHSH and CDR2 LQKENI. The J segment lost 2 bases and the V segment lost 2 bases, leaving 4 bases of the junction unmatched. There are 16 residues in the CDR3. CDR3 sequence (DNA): TGTGCCAGCTCACCAACCCAGGGGGCTAACACCGGGGAGCTGTTTTTT. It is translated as CASSPTQGANTGELFF.

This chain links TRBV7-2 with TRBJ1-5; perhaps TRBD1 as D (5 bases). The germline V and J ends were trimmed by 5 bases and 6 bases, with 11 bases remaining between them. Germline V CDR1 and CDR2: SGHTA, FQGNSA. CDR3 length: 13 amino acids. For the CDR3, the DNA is TGTGCCAGCAGCCCCCGGGGGACTCAGCCCCAGCATTTT. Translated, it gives CASSPRGTQPQHF.

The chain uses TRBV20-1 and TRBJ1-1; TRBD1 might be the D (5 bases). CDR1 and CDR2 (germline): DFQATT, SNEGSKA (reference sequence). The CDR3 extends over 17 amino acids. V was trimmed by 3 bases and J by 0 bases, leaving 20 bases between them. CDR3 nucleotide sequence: TGCAGTGCTAGTCGTCAGGGAGGTGGTGCGGTGAACACTGAAGCTTTCTTT. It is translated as CSASRQGGGAVNTEAFF.

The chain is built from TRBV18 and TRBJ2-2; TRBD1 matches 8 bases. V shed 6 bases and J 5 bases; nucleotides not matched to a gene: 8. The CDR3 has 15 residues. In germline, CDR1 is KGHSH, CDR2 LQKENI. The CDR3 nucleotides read TGTGCCAGCTCTCCGACAGGGGCTGAAACCGGGGAGCTGTTTTTT. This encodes CASSPTGAETGELFF.

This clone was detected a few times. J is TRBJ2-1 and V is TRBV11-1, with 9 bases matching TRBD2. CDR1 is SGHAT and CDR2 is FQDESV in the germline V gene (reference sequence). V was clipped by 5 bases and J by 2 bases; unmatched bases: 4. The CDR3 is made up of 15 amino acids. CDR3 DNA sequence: TGTGCCAGCAGCCGCGGGGGGGCGGCCTACAATGAGCAGTTCTTC. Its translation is CASSRGGAAYNEQFF.

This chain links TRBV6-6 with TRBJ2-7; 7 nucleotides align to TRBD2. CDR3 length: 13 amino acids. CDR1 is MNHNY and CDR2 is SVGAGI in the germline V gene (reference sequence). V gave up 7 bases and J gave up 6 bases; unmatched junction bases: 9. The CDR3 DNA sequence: TGTGCCAGCACCCCCCAGGGAGGGACCGAGCAGTACTTC. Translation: CASTPQGGTEQYF.

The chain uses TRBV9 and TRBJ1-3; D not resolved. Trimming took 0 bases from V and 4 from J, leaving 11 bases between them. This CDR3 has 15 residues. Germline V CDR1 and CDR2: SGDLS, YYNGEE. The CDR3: CASSVDRGGGNTIYF. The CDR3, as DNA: TGTGCCAGCAGCGTAGACCGGGGAGGAGGAAACACCATATATTTT.

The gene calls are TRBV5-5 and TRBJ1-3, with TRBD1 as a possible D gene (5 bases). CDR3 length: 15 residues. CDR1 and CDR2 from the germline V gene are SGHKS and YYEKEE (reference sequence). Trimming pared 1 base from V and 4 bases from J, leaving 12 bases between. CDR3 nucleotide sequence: TGTGCCAGCAGCTTGCGCAGGGACTCCGGAAACACCATATATTTT. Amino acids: CASSLRRDSGNTIYF.

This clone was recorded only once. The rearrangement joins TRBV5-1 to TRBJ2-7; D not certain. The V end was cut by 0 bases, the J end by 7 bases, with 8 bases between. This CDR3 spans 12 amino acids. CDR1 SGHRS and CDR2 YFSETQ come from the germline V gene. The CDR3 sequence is CASSLGSREQYF. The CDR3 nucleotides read TGCGCCAGCAGCTTGGGTTCGAGGGAGCAGTACTTC.

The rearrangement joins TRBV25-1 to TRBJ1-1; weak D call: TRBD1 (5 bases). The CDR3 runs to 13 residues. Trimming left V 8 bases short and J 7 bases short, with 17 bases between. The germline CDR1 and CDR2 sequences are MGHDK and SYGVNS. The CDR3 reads CASGTWGYGEAFF. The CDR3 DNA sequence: TGTGCCAGCGGCACCTGGGGCTACGGTGAAGCTTTCTTT.

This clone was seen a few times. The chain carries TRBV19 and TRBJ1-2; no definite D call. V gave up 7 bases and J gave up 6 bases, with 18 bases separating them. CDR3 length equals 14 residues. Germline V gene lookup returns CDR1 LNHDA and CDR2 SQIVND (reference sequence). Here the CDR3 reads CASIVRVGEDGYTF. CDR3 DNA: TGTGCCAGTATCGTTCGGGTGGGTGAGGATGGCTACACCTTC.

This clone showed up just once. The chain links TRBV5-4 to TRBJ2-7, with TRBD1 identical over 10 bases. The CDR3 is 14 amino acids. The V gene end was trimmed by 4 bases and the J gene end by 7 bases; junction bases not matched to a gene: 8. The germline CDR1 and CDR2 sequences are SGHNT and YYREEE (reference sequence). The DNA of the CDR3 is TGTGCCAGCAGCCCGAGGGGACAGGGGATAGAGCAGTACTTC. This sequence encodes CASSPRGQGIEQYF.

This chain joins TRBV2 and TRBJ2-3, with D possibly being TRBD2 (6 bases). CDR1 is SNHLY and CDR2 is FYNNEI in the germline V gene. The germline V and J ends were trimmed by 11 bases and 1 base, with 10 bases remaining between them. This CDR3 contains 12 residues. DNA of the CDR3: TGTGCCGGCGGGGTCGGCACAGATACGCAGTATTTT. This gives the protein CAGGVGTDTQYF. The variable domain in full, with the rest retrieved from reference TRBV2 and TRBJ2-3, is EPEVTQTPSHQVTQMGQEVILRCVPISNHLYFYWYRQILGQKVEFLVSFYNNEISEKSEIFDDQFSVERPDGSNFTLKIRSTKLEDSAMYFCAGGVGTDTQYFGPGTRLTVL.

The CDR3 protein is CASSETTGAAELLHF. CDR3 bases: TGCGCCAGCAGCGAAACTACAGGGGCCGCAGAACTCCTCCACTTT. This chain connects TRBV5-1 to TRBJ1-6, with 7 positions matching TRBD1. Germline loops: CDR1 SGHRS, CDR2 YFSETQ. V shed 4 bases, J shed 15 bases, and the junction held 16 bases outside the gene matches. The CDR3 is 15 residues long.

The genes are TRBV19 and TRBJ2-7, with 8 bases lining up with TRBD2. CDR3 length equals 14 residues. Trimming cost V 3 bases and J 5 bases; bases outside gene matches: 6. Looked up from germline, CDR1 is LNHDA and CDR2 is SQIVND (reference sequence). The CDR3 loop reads CASSIQRGNHEQYF. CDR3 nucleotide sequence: TGTGCCAGTAGTATCCAGCGGGGGAATCACGAGCAGTACTTC.

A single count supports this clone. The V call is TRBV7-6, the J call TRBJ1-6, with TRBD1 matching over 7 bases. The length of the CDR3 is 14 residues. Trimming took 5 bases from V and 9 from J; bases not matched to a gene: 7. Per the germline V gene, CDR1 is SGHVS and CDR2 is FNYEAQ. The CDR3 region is CASSGRQGVSPLHF. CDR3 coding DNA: TGTGCCAGCAGCGGGCGACAGGGAGTTTCACCCCTCCACTTT.

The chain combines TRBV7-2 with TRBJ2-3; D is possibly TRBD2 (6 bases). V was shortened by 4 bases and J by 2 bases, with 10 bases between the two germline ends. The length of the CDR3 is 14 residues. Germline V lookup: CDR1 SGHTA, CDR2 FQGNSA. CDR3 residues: CASSSAGYTDTQYF. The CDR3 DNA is TGTGCCAGCAGCTCCGCGGGGTACACAGATACGCAGTATTTT. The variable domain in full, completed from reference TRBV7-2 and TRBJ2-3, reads GAGVSQSPSNKVTEKGKDVELRCDPISGHTALYWYRQSLGQGLEFLIYFQGNSAPDKSGLPSDRFSAERTGGSVSTLTIQRTQQEDSAVYLCASSSAGYTDTQYFGPGTRLTVL.

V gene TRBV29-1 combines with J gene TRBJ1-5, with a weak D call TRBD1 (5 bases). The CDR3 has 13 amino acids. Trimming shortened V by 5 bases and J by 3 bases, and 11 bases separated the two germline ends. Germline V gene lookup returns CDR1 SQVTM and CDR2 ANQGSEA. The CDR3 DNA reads TGCAGCGTTTCAAAGGGGCCCAATCAGCCCCAGCATTTT. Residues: CSVSKGPNQPQHF.

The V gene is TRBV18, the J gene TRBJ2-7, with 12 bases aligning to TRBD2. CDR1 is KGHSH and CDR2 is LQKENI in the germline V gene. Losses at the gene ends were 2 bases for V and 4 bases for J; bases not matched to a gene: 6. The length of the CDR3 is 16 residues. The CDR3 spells CASSPMRTSGVYEQYF. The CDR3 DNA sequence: TGTGCCAGCTCACCAATGAGGACTAGCGGGGTGTACGAGCAGTACTTC.

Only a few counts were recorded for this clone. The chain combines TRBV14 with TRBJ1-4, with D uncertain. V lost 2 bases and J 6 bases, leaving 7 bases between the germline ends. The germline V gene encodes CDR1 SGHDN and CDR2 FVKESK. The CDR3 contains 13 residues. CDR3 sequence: CASSQRRYEKLFF. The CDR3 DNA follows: TGTGCCAGCAGCCAAAGGAGATATGAAAAACTGTTTTTT.

The DNA for the CDR3 is TGTGCCTGGAGATCAAATACCGGGACAGGGGTACGAAGCAATCAGCCCCAGCATTTT. Translated, it gives CAWRSNTGTGVRSNQPQHF. This sequence joins TRBV30 and TRBJ1-5, with 10 bases aligning to TRBD1. This CDR3 has 19 residues. Germline CDR1 is GTSNPN and CDR2 is SVGIG (reference sequence). The ends lost 3 bases at V and 1 base at J; junction bases unmatched: 15.

CDR3: CASHPRGLVNQPQHF. The CDR3 DNA reads TGTGCCAGCCACCCCAGGGGGCTTGTCAATCAGCCCCAGCATTTT. The chain carries TRBV27 and TRBJ1-5; 8 bases align to TRBD1. Per the germline V gene, CDR1 is MNHEY and CDR2 is SMNVEV (reference sequence). The CDR3 sequence is 15 residues long. V was clipped by 8 bases and J by 3 bases; unmatched bases: 9.